Here is one T cell receptor (beta chain) with its context. The target antigen is unknown. The record originates from a study of cytomegalovirus exposure and HLA in healthy donors. Regarding the study as a whole: TCR beta chains numbering 150 to 200 were designated cytomegalovirus-associated. Per a later analysis, HLA-associated TCR beta chains showed more clonal expansion than other, equally common TCR beta chains.

At collection, donors were nominally healthy, but unrecorded immune exposures were probable. PCR used 60 Vbeta primers and 13 Jbeta primers. Here immunoSEQ multiplex PCR was the method, and the copy in TCRdb shows in-frame clones only, minus some. The sample has roughly 160,000 clones; less than 85% are singletons. V shed 2 bases and J 13 bases; nucleotides not matched to a gene: 5. The germline V gene encodes CDR1 DFQATT and CDR2 SNEGSKA (reference sequence). The CDR3 runs 11 residues. The V gene is TRBV20-1, the J gene TRBJ2-1, with TRBD2 matching over 7 bases. This sequence was found in a boy aged 2 to 10 in good health and CMV-seronegative. Sequenced material: PBMCs. As DNA, the CDR3 is TGCAGTGCTAGACGTCAGCGGGAACAGTTCTTC. Amino acid sequence: CSARRQREQFF.